The 22 T cell receptor beta chains reported below all come from one sample, sequenced in a study of shared clonotypes between healthy human individuals. The data were produced by immunoSEQ multiplex PCR, yet TCRdb's version contains in-frame clones alone and is incomplete. The sample yields approximately 1,000,000 clones, around three quarters seen once. Specimen: memory CD4+ T cells from PBMCs. Subset defined: CD45RA-negative fraction. These receptor sequences come from a man aged 18 to 29 in good health. Some clones in this sample may be carry-over from other donors' samples.

This sequence joins TRBV5-1 and TRBJ2-1; TRBD2 matches 11 bases. CDR3 length: 15 residues. CDR1 is SGHRS and CDR2 is YFSETQ in the germline V gene. The J segment lost 8 bases and the V segment lost 2 bases, leaving 6 bases of the junction unmatched. The CDR3 reads CASSFLAGGGDEQFF. DNA of the CDR3: TGCGCCAGCAGCTTCCTAGCGGGAGGAGGGGATGAGCAGTTCTTC.

This chain uses TRBV9 with TRBJ2-1; 9 nucleotides match TRBD1. CDR1 and CDR2 (germline): SGDLS, YYNGEE. Trimming cost V 0 bases and J 2 bases; bases outside gene matches: 3. The CDR3 has 16 amino acids. Here the CDR3 reads CASSVGGQGTYNEQFF. In DNA, the CDR3 is TGTGCCAGCAGCGTAGGGGGACAGGGCACCTACAATGAGCAGTTCTTC.

This clone was detected many times. The rearrangement links TRBV4-1 to TRBJ1-1; D not resolved. Germline loops: CDR1 MGHRA, CDR2 YSYEKL. V lost 1 base to trimming and J lost 1 base, with 10 bases between them. The CDR3 is made up of 15 amino acids. CDR3: CASSQGWFGNTEAFF. The CDR3 region has the DNA TGCGCCAGCAGCCAAGGGTGGTTTGGGAACACTGAAGCTTTCTTT.

The chain carries TRBV7-2 and TRBJ2-1; 8 bases map to TRBD1. This CDR3 has 15 residues. From germline, CDR1 is SGHTA and CDR2 FQGNSA. With 7 bases clipped from V and 7 bases from J, the junction kept 12 bases outside the gene matches. The CDR3 coding sequence is TGTGCCAGCACTCCGGGCGCAGGGGGCTTGAATGAGCAGTTCTTC. This translates into CASTPGAGGLNEQFF.

The chain uses TRBV29-1 and TRBJ2-5, with 7 positions matching TRBD1. The trim removed 4 bases at V and 5 bases at J, leaving 10 bases unmatched. The CDR3 runs 14 residues. CDR1 and CDR2 from the germline V gene are SQVTM and ANQGSEA. The CDR3: CSVGYRGFEETQYF. Here the CDR3 DNA reads TGCAGCGTTGGGTACAGGGGCTTTGAGGAGACCCAGTACTTC.

This clone was counted a few times. The rearrangement links TRBV19 to TRBJ1-1, with TRBD1 as a possible D gene (5 bases). Germline V gives CDR1 LNHDA, CDR2 SQIVND (reference sequence). The V and J ends lost 3 bases and 0 bases respectively, with 20 bases between them. The CDR3 totals 18 residues. The CDR3 sequence is CASSIQLRQTTMNTEAFF. DNA of the CDR3: TGTGCCAGTAGTATCCAGCTCCGACAGACTACTATGAACACTGAAGCTTTCTTT.

The rearrangement links TRBV11-3 to TRBJ2-1, with 11 bases identical to TRBD2. The CDR3 extends over 15 amino acids. Germline V CDR1 and CDR2: SGHNT, YENEEA. Losses at the gene ends were 1 base for V and 7 bases for J; bases not matched to a gene: 3. In DNA, the CDR3 is TGTGCCAGCAGCTTAGTAGCGGGAGGGGGAAATGAGCAGTTCTTC. It is translated as CASSLVAGGGNEQFF.

The chain is built from TRBV5-6 and TRBJ2-3; 8 bases align to TRBD2. CDR3 size: 14 residues. After removal of 0 bases from V and 6 bases from J, the junction contained 3 bases not matched to a gene. CDR1 and CDR2 from the germline V gene are SGHDT and YYEEEE. In nucleotides, the CDR3 is TGTGCCAGCAGCTTGGCCGGGGGGGCCGATACGCAGTATTTT. Translating gives CASSLAGGADTQYF.

The rearrangement uses TRBV10-3 and TRBJ1-1; the D gene is possibly TRBD1 (5 bases). This CDR3 has 15 amino acids. Germline V gene data show CDR1 as ENHRY and CDR2 as SYGVKD. With 0 bases removed from V and 4 bases from J, the gap between germline ends came to 12 bases. The DNA of the CDR3 is TGTGCCATCAGTGAGTCCCCCGGGGGAGGCACTGAAGCTTTCTTT. Encoded protein: CAISESPGGGTEAFF.

The chain couples TRBV18 to TRBJ2-7; 7 bases align to TRBD1. The CDR3 totals 15 residues. The germline gives CDR1 KGHSH, CDR2 LQKENI. The V and J ends lost 1 base and 5 bases, in that order; junction bases with no gene match: 8. The CDR3 coding sequence is TGTGCCAGCTCACCACAGGGGGCGCCGGGCAACGAGCAGTACTTC. Its translation: CASSPQGAPGNEQYF.

This chain uses TRBV27 with TRBJ2-2; D is uncertain. Germline assignment: CDR1 MNHEY and CDR2 SMNVEV (reference sequence). The CDR3 extends over 14 amino acids. Trimming removed 6 bases from V and 5 bases from J, with 13 bases in between. Written as DNA, the CDR3 is TGTGCCAGCAGCCGAACTCGAATGACCGGGGAGCTGTTTTTT. Amino acids: CASSRTRMTGELFF.

The rearrangement uses TRBV6-1 and TRBJ1-5, with 7 bases lining up with TRBD1. The CDR3 consists of 15 residues. Looked up from germline, CDR1 is MNHNS and CDR2 is SASEGT. The J segment lost 1 base and the V segment lost 4 bases, leaving 4 bases of the junction unmatched. In nucleotides, the CDR3 is TGTGCCAGCAGTGGGACAGGCGGGAGCAATCAGCCCCAGCATTTT. This translates into CASSGTGGSNQPQHF.

V usage is TRBV2 and J usage is TRBJ2-3, with a possible D match to TRBD2 (5 bases). CDR1 SNHLY and CDR2 FYNNEI come from the germline V gene. The CDR3 covers 13 residues. V was shortened by 4 bases and J by 2 bases, with 7 bases between the two germline ends. CDR3 coding DNA: TGTGCCAGCAGTGCGGGATTCACAGATACGCAGTATTTT. Amino acid sequence: CASSAGFTDTQYF.

This clone was observed many times. This chain uses TRBV9 with TRBJ2-1, with 7 nucleotides matching TRBD2. V dropped 2 bases and J dropped 0; count of bases not matched to a gene: 5. The CDR3 consists of 16 residues. The germline V gene encodes CDR1 SGDLS and CDR2 YYNGEE. The DNA for the CDR3 is TGTGCCAGCAGCGTCGGGGGGAGTAGCTCCTACAATGAGCAGTTCTTC. It yields the protein CASSVGGSSSYNEQFF.

J is TRBJ1-2 and V is TRBV5-4; TRBD1 agrees at 9 bases. The CDR3 runs 16 residues. V gave up 2 bases and J gave up 0 bases; unmatched junction bases: 5. Per the germline V gene, CDR1 is SGHNT and CDR2 is YYREEE (reference sequence). CDR3 sequence (DNA): TGTGCCAGCAGCTTCGGGACAGGGAGAACTAACTATGGCTACACCTTC. Amino acids: CASSFGTGRTNYGYTF.

This sequence joins TRBV4-3 and TRBJ2-7; D is perhaps TRBD2 (5 bases). V dropped 2 bases and J dropped 5 bases, with 10 bases sitting between them. The CDR3 spans 13 residues. The germline V gene has CDR1 LGHNA and CDR2 YSLEER. The CDR3 bases are TGCGCCAGCAGCCAATCTGGAGGACACGAGCAGTACTTC. Encoded protein: CASSQSGGHEQYF.

This clone was detected only a few times. The chain joins TRBV7-9 to TRBJ2-5, with TRBD2 identical over 9 bases. The J segment lost 3 bases and the V segment lost 5 bases, leaving 4 bases of the junction unmatched. CDR1 is SEHNR and CDR2 is FQNEAQ in the germline V gene (reference sequence). The CDR3 runs 14 residues. The CDR3 here is CASSTWTSEETQYF. The CDR3 DNA sequence: TGTGCCAGCAGCACCTGGACTAGCGAAGAGACCCAGTACTTC.

The count of this clone is one. This chain links TRBV18 with TRBJ2-7; D remains unclear. The CDR3 contains 12 residues. Per the germline V gene, CDR1 is KGHSH and CDR2 is LQKENI. V lost 2 bases to trimming and J lost 4 bases, with 6 bases between them. Here the CDR3 reads CASSPVEYEQYF. CDR3 nucleotide sequence: TGTGCCAGCTCACCAGTAGAATACGAGCAGTACTTC.

The chain is built from TRBV19 and TRBJ2-7, with D possibly being TRBD1 (5 bases). V dropped 3 bases and J dropped 2 bases, with 14 bases sitting between them. The CDR3 runs to 15 residues. Germline V gene sequence: CDR1 LNHDA, CDR2 SQIVND (reference sequence). CDR3 protein: CASSMNLDSTYEQYF. CDR3 DNA sequence: TGTGCCAGTAGTATGAATCTCGACAGTACCTACGAGCAGTACTTC.

V and J are TRBV18 and TRBJ2-1; TRBD2 aligns across 10 bases. Germline trimming cut 2 bases from V and 7 bases from J; bases unmatched to any gene: 5. This CDR3 comprises 15 residues. CDR1 and CDR2 from the germline V gene are KGHSH and LQKENI. CDR3 residues: CASSPGLAGANEQFF. CDR3 coding DNA: TGTGCCAGCTCACCAGGGCTAGCGGGGGCTAATGAGCAGTTCTTC.

The chain carries TRBV6-5 and TRBJ2-1, with 10 bases matching TRBD2. Trimming took 6 bases from V and 8 from J; bases not matched to a gene: 10. The germline V gene has CDR1 MNHEY and CDR2 SVGAGI. The CDR3 spans 15 residues. The chain's CDR3 is CASRPSGGLEHEQFF. The DNA of the CDR3 is TGTGCCAGCAGACCTAGCGGGGGCCTAGAGCATGAGCAGTTCTTC.

The chain links TRBV2 to TRBJ2-7; 13 bases are shared with TRBD2. Looked up from germline, CDR1 is SNHLY and CDR2 is FYNNEI. Trimming cost V 4 bases and J 3 bases; bases outside gene matches: 0. The CDR3 has 14 residues. In nucleotides, the CDR3 is TGTGCCAGCAGTGGGACTAGCGGGAGCTACGAGCAGTACTTC. Its protein product is CASSGTSGSYEQYF.